This TCR beta chain was recorded in a study of blood T cell repertoires in COVID-19. Original data processing: It was from reference gene primer amplification that nucleated cell counts were estimated. Clones were sequenced by immunoSEQ multiplex PCR, and TCRdb holds only the in-frame ones, with some missing. The DNA gave D and trimming, while V, J and clone size come from that table. The sample lists 210,000 or so clones; roughly 90% were seen once. CDR1 is SGHTA and CDR2 is FQGTGA in the germline V gene. Losses at the gene ends were 5 bases for V and 5 bases for J; bases not matched to a gene: 4. This CDR3 is built from 15 residues.

The V and J genes are TRBV7-3 and TRBJ2-2; 11 bases align to TRBD2. The material sequenced was peripheral blood. The clonotype was recovered from a woman aged 55-70 years with acute or convalescent COVID-19. CDR3 DNA: TGTGCCAGCAGCCGCGTAGCGGGGGGGACCGGGGAGCTGTTTTTT. This translates into CASSRVAGGTGELFF.